Reported below is one TCR beta chain. The germline gives CDR1 SGHTA, CDR2 FQGNSA. This CDR3 is 13 amino acids long. V was pared by 1 base and J by 8 bases, with 9 bases between. Study processing details: How many nucleated cells were present was estimated from reference gene primer amplification. Data came from immunoSEQ multiplex PCR; TCRdb stores just in-frame clones and leaves some out. The V and J calls and clone size come from that table; D and trimming were worked out from the DNA. Of 110,000 or so clones listed, 75% to 85% are singletons. This specimen comes from a study of blood T cell repertoires in COVID-19. At the level of the study: Spain, Italy and the United States supplied samples that represented acute and convalescent COVID-19.

The V call is TRBV7-2, the J call TRBJ2-1; the D is unclear. The source of this sequence is a human donor in a cohort sampled during active COVID-19. Sequenced: peripheral blood. CDR3 in amino acids: CASSLGYSYEQFF. The CDR3 coding sequence is TGTGCCAGCAGCTTAGGCTATTCATATGAGCAGTTCTTC.